These 29 T cell receptor beta chains came from one sample sequenced in a study of blood T cell repertoires in COVID-19. Some clones are missing from TCRdb's copy, which holds only in-frame ones; the method was immunoSEQ multiplex PCR. The sample holds roughly 62,000 clones; about four fifths are singletons and the top ten take 25%. Sequencing was done on a sample of peripheral blood. These receptors were taken from a human donor in a cohort sampled during active COVID-19.

The chain carries TRBV24-1 and TRBJ2-3, with 7 bases matching TRBD2. V was clipped by 0 bases and J by 6 bases; unmatched bases: 8. CDR3 length: 16 amino acids. Per the germline V gene, CDR1 is KGHDR and CDR2 is SFDVKD. The CDR3 spells CATSDLSGRAKDTQYF. The CDR3 DNA reads TGTGCCACCAGTGATTTGAGTGGGAGGGCCAAGGATACGCAGTATTTT.

This chain uses TRBV19 with TRBJ2-1; TRBD2 matches at 7 bases. This CDR3 comprises 14 residues. CDR1 and CDR2 (germline): LNHDA, SQIVND (reference sequence). V dropped 5 bases and J dropped 2; count of bases not matched to a gene: 3. CDR3 amino acids: CASSPSGTYNEQFF. The CDR3 DNA follows: TGTGCCAGTAGTCCTAGCGGTACCTACAATGAGCAGTTCTTC. The full variable domain, rest sourced from reference TRBV19 and TRBJ2-1, is DGGITQSPKYLFRKEGQNVTLSCEQNLNHDAMYWYRQDPGQGLRLIYYSQIVNDFQKGDIAEGYSVSREKKESFPLTVTSAQKNPTAFYLCASSPSGTYNEQFFGPGTRLTVL.

The chain links TRBV7-9 to TRBJ1-1; 12 bases line up with TRBD1. V was clipped by 0 bases and J by 10 bases; unmatched bases: 9. Germline assignment: CDR1 SEHNR and CDR2 FQNEAQ (reference sequence). The CDR3 contains 16 residues. CDR3 in DNA: TGTGCCAGCAGCTTAGCCGGGACAGGGGGCATGAGCGGAGCTTTCTTT. This encodes CASSLAGTGGMSGAFF.

This clone turned up a few times. V gene TRBV3-1 (or the pseudogene TRBV3-2) combines with J gene TRBJ1-2; no definite D call. V dropped 0 bases and J dropped 0 bases, with 5 bases sitting between them. There are 14 residues in the CDR3. Looked up from germline, CDR1 is LGHDT and CDR2 is YNNKEL (reference sequence). Here the CDR3 reads CASSQDLSNYGYTF. CDR3 DNA: TGTGCCAGCAGCCAAGACCTTTCTAACTATGGCTACACCTTC.

This rearrangement joins TRBV15 to TRBJ1-1; maybe TRBD1 (5 bases). The germline CDR1 and CDR2 sequences are LNHNV and YYDKDF (reference sequence). With 5 bases removed from V and 1 base from J, the gap between germline ends came to 11 bases. The CDR3 is 14 residues long. This CDR3 reads CATSVEDRNTEAFF. The CDR3 region has the DNA TGTGCCACCAGCGTAGAAGACAGGAACACTGAAGCTTTCTTT.

This chain links TRBV6-4 with TRBJ1-4; no reliable D call. Per germline, CDR1 MRHNA and CDR2 SNTAGT. The CDR3 is 14 residues long. With 2 bases removed from V and 0 bases from J, the gap between germline ends came to 4 bases. DNA for the CDR3: TGTGCCAGCAGTGACATCGCAACTAATGAAAAACTGTTTTTT. Amino acids: CASSDIATNEKLFF.

The CDR3, as DNA: TGTGCCAGCAGCACGGGACAGGGTGGCACCGGGGAGCTGTTTTTT. It specifies CASSTGQGGTGELFF. The rearrangement joins TRBV9 to TRBJ2-2; TRBD1 agrees at 9 bases. The germline gives CDR1 SGDLS, CDR2 YYNGEE. This CDR3 is 15 amino acids long. J was trimmed by 4 bases and V by 4 bases; bases with no gene match: 5.

The V gene is TRBV5-6, the J gene TRBJ2-3; D uncertain. Trimming left V 0 bases short and J 5 bases short, with 4 bases between. Germline V gives CDR1 SGHDT, CDR2 YYEEEE. The length of the CDR3 is 12 residues. In DNA form, the CDR3 reads TGTGCCAGCAGCTTGGGTATAGATACGCAGTATTTT. The encoded protein is CASSLGIDTQYF.

The chain links TRBV5-4 to TRBJ1-1; 8 positions match TRBD1. CDR1 and CDR2 (germline): SGHNT, YYREEE (reference sequence). After removal of 3 bases from V and 5 bases from J, the junction contained 9 bases not matched to a gene. CDR3 length: 15 residues. The DNA for the CDR3 is TGTGCCAGCAGCTACGACAGGGGTGGTGTGACTGAAGCTTTCTTT. Translated, it gives CASSYDRGGVTEAFF.

The chain couples TRBV5-1 to TRBJ2-5; D is possibly TRBD2 (6 bases). V was shortened by 4 bases and J by 1 base, with 17 bases between the two germline ends. Germline CDR1 and CDR2: SGHRS and YFSETQ. CDR3 length: 16 residues. CDR3 DNA: TGCGCCAGCAGCCCTCGGGGGTCCCGATTCCAAGAGACCCAGTACTTC. Translating it yields CASSPRGSRFQETQYF.

V usage is TRBV4-1 and J usage is TRBJ2-7; possibly TRBD1 for D (6 bases). V was trimmed by 1 base and J by 6 bases, leaving 10 bases between them. Germline loops: CDR1 MGHRA, CDR2 YSYEKL. The CDR3 runs 13 residues. The CDR3 region is CASSQGWGREQYF. In DNA, the CDR3 is TGCGCCAGCAGCCAAGGTTGGGGGCGCGAGCAGTACTTC.

This chain links TRBV6-1 with TRBJ2-7; the D gene is possibly TRBD1 (6 bases). Germline V CDR1 and CDR2: MNHNS, SASEGT. The CDR3 runs to 17 residues. The V gene lost 4 bases and the J gene lost 1 base, with 20 bases spanning the gap. CDR3 sequence (DNA): TGTGCCAGCAGTGGCCCCGCCTCGACAGGTGCGTCCTACGAGCAGTACTTC. As protein: CASSGPASTGASYEQYF.

The chain uses TRBV7-2 and TRBJ2-3, with TRBD1 matching 7 bases. Germline lookup yields CDR1 SGHTA and CDR2 FQGNSA. The CDR3 has 17 amino acids. Losses at the gene ends were 2 bases for V and 5 bases for J; bases not matched to a gene: 13. The CDR3 region is CASSLFPRGGAKDTQYF. The CDR3 DNA sequence: TGTGCCAGCAGCTTATTCCCCAGAGGGGGCGCGAAAGATACGCAGTATTTT.

This chain joins TRBV28 and TRBJ1-2, with 7 bases aligning to TRBD1. V lost 4 bases and J lost 2; bases outside the gene matches: 7. Germline V gives CDR1 MDHEN, CDR2 SYDVKM. The CDR3 is made up of 15 amino acids. Written as DNA, the CDR3 is TGTGCCAGCAGTTCCGGGACAGCTCTCAACTATGGCTACACCTTC. The encoded protein is CASSSGTALNYGYTF.

This clone was counted once. The chain employs TRBV5-1 and TRBJ2-2; 7 bases agree with TRBD2. CDR3 length equals 16 residues. Germline assignment: CDR1 SGHRS and CDR2 YFSETQ. V was clipped by 0 bases and J by 8 bases; unmatched bases: 10. CDR3 DNA sequence: TGCGCCAGCAGCTTGGGAAGCGGGACCTTTCTGGGGGAGCTGTTTTTT. Translation: CASSLGSGTFLGELFF.

This chain uses TRBV3-1 (or the pseudogene TRBV3-2) with TRBJ1-2, with 7 bases lining up with TRBD1. The CDR3 contains 14 residues. Trimming took 4 bases from V and 4 from J; bases not matched to a gene: 6. From germline, CDR1 is LGHDT and CDR2 YNNKEL (reference sequence). CDR3 region: CASSLQGSRYGYTF. DNA of the CDR3: TGTGCCAGCAGCCTACAGGGGTCCCGCTATGGCTACACCTTC.

The DNA for the CDR3 is TGTGCCAGCGGGAGGGAGTCTGGGGCCAACGTCCTGACTTTC. Its protein product is CASGRESGANVLTF. The chain recombines TRBV6-5 with TRBJ2-6, with TRBD2 matching 7 bases. CDR3 length: 14 residues. V lost 8 bases to trimming and J lost 1 base; unmatched junction nucleotides: 2. Germline CDR1 and CDR2: MNHEY and SVGAGI.

The chain employs TRBV5-6 and TRBJ1-5; the match to TRBD1 covers 8 bases. This CDR3 has 14 amino acids. J lost 5 bases, V lost 4 bases, and 5 bases had no gene match. Germline assignment: CDR1 SGHDT and CDR2 YYEEEE. CDR3 DNA: TGTGCCAGCAGCCTACAGGGGGTTCATCAGCCCCAGCATTTT. It is translated as CASSLQGVHQPQHF.

The genes are TRBV10-2 and TRBJ1-1; a possible D gene is TRBD1 (6 bases). Trimming removed 3 bases from V and 0 bases from J, with 11 bases in between. The CDR3 is made up of 15 amino acids. In germline, CDR1 is WSHSY, CDR2 SAAADI. CDR3 loop: CASSDLTGLNTEAFF. The CDR3 DNA follows: TGCGCCAGCAGTGACTTGACAGGCTTGAACACTGAAGCTTTCTTT.

The V call is TRBV30, the J call TRBJ2-3; 12 bases are a match to TRBD2. With 0 bases clipped from V and 10 bases from J, the junction kept 11 bases outside the gene matches. The CDR3 has 16 amino acids. Germline CDR1 reads GTSNPN; CDR2 reads SVGIG (reference sequence). This CDR3 reads CAWSVVTSGGLGAQYF. In DNA form, the CDR3 reads TGTGCCTGGAGTGTGGTTACTAGCGGGGGGCTCGGGGCGCAGTATTTT.

V and J are TRBV30 and TRBJ1-1; D is ambiguous. V shed 0 bases and J shed 1 base, with 6 bases lying between them. The CDR3 is 13 residues long. Per germline, CDR1 GTSNPN and CDR2 SVGIG (reference sequence). The DNA for the CDR3 is TGTGCCTGGAGTGTATCCCAGAACACTGAAGCTTTCTTT. Its translation: CAWSVSQNTEAFF. The variable domain in full, with the rest retrieved from reference TRBV30 and TRBJ1-1, is SQTIHQWPATLVQPVGSPLSLECTVEGTSNPNLYWYRQAAGRGLQLLFYSVGIGQISSEVPQNLSASRPQDRQFILSSKKLLLSDSGFYLCAWSVSQNTEAFFGQGTRLTVV.

The chain has TRBV5-4 and TRBJ2-1; TRBD2 might be the D (5 bases). With 2 bases removed from V and 6 bases from J, the gap between germline ends came to 12 bases. CDR3 size: 14 residues. Germline assignment: CDR1 SGHNT and CDR2 YYREEE (reference sequence). The CDR3 bases are TGTGCCAGCAGCTTCGGGAACACCCGCAATGAGCAGTTCTTC. It specifies CASSFGNTRNEQFF.

The chain combines TRBV28 with TRBJ2-7, with TRBD1 identical over 7 bases. V was pared by 8 bases and J by 1 base, with 2 bases of the junction left unmatched. This CDR3 spans 12 amino acids. Germline CDR1 is MDHEN and CDR2 is SYDVKM. CDR3 amino acids: CASSRGSYEQYF. For the CDR3, the DNA is TGTGCCAGCTCCAGGGGGTCCTACGAGCAGTACTTC.

The chain recombines TRBV7-2 with TRBJ2-4, with 7 positions matching TRBD1. CDR1 and CDR2 from the germline V gene are SGHTA and FQGNSA. With 5 bases clipped from V and 7 bases from J, the junction kept 8 bases outside the gene matches. This CDR3 is 14 amino acids long. CDR3 bases: TGTGCCAGCAGCCCGACAGGGTTTTTTAACATTCAGTACTTC. It translates to CASSPTGFFNIQYF.

J is TRBJ1-3 and V is TRBV7-6; 8 nucleotides agree with TRBD1. The CDR3 spans 17 residues. In germline, CDR1 is SGHVS, CDR2 FNYEAQ. V lost 5 bases, J lost 1 base, and 10 bases stayed unmatched. The CDR3 region has the DNA TGTGCCAGCAGCCCTGGACAGGGATTACGTTCTGGAAACACCATATATTTT. Translating it yields CASSPGQGLRSGNTIYF.

The chain recombines TRBV28 with TRBJ1-2; 9 bases match TRBD1. This CDR3 region has 13 residues. The V gene's germline CDR1 is MDHEN and CDR2 SYDVKM. Unmatched junction bases numbered 7, after V lost 7 bases and J lost 7 bases. The CDR3 loop reads CASTPGDRAGYTF. The CDR3 DNA is TGTGCCAGCACCCCGGGGGACAGGGCTGGCTACACCTTC.

The chain is built from TRBV4-2 and TRBJ1-2, with D unresolved. Germline CDR1 and CDR2: LGHNA and YNFKEQ. There are 13 residues in the CDR3. The V gene lost 1 base and the J gene lost 8 bases, with 11 bases spanning the gap. CDR3: CASSQVTGGGYTF. DNA for the CDR3: TGTGCCAGCAGCCAAGTTACGGGTGGGGGCTACACCTTC.

On this clone: Other nucleotide sequences from this sample produce the same CDR3. This chain links TRBV2 with TRBJ1-2, with 8 bases aligning to TRBD1. V gave up 6 bases and J gave up 3 bases; unmatched junction bases: 6. This CDR3 region has 14 residues. Germline assignment: CDR1 SNHLY and CDR2 FYNNEI. CDR3 in amino acids: CASSPDRGDYGYTF. For the CDR3, the DNA is TGTGCCAGCAGCCCTGACAGGGGCGACTATGGCTACACCTTC.

The chain has TRBV19 and TRBJ2-1; 7 nucleotides agree with TRBD1. In germline, CDR1 is LNHDA, CDR2 SQIVND (reference sequence). Unmatched junction bases numbered 10, after V lost 6 bases and J lost 8 bases. This CDR3 comprises 14 residues. CDR3 in amino acids: CASRETGSIDEQFF. The DNA for the CDR3 is TGTGCCAGTAGAGAGACAGGGAGTATCGATGAGCAGTTCTTC.